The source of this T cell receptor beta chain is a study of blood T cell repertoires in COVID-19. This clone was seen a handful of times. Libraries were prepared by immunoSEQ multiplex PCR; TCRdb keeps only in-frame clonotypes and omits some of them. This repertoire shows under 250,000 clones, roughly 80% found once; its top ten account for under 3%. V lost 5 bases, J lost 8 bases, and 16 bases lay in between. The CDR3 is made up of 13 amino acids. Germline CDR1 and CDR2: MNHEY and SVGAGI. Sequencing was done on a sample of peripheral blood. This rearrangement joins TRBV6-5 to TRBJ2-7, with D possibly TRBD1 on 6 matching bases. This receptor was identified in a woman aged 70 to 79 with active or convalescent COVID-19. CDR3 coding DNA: TGTGCCAGCAGTAACGGACATAGGGGGAAGCAGTACTTC. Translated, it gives CASSNGHRGKQYF.